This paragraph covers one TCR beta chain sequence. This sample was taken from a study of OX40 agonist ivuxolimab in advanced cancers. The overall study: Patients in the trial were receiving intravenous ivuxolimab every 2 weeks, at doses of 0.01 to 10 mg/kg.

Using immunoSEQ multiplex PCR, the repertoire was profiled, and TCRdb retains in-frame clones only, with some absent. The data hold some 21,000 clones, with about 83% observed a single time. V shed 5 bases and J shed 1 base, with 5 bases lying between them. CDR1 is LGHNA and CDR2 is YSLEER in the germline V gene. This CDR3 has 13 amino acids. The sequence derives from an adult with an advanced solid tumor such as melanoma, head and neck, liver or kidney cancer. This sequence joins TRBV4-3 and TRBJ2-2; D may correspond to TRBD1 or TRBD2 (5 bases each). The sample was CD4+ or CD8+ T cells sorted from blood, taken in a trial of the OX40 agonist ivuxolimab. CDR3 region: CASSGGNTGELFF. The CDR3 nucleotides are TGCGCCAGCAGCGGGGGGAACACCGGGGAGCTGTTTTTT.